Below, 27 T cell receptor beta chains from the same sample are listed, as sequenced in a study of T-cell reconstitution after alpha-beta-depleted transplantation in children. Construction of the TCRbeta library involved unique molecular identifiers. TCRdb fed the PCR reads into MiXCR, producing one record per CDR3 protein. The table has roughly 180,000 distinct CDR3 sequences, more than 12% seen once. Sequencing used PBMCs from the stem cell graft donor, obtained from the stem cell graft. These receptors were collected from a human donor who donated a stem cell graft to a child with acute lymphoblastic leukemia.

This clonotype was found many times. The V call is TRBV29-1, the J call TRBJ2-1; D unclear. Germline loops: CDR1 SQVTM, CDR2 ANQGSEA. Trimming stripped 8 bases from V and 8 bases from J, with 13 bases between. This CDR3 is built from 11 residues. The CDR3 reads CSLGSRDEQFF. The CDR3 coding sequence is TGCAGCCTGGGGTCTAGGGATGAGCAGTTCTTC.

This clonotype was counted ten times or more. The CDR3 loop is CASSWGQGDSTEAFF. The CDR3 region has the DNA TGCGCCAGCAGCTGGGGACAGGGGGATTCAACTGAAGCTTTCTTT. The V call is TRBV5-1, the J call TRBJ1-1; TRBD1 matches at 11 bases. Trimming at V came to 3 bases and at J to 5 bases, leaving 6 bases not matched to a gene. The CDR3 contains 15 residues. The germline V gene has CDR1 SGHRS and CDR2 YFSETQ.

At least ten counts were recorded for this clonotype. This chain connects TRBV12-3 or TRBV12-4 to TRBJ1-2; no firm D call. This CDR3 contains 11 residues. Trimming took 5 bases from V and 5 from J, leaving 6 bases between them. CDR3 sequence (DNA): TGTGCCAGCAGTCGCCTTTATGGCTACACCTTC. This translates into CASSRLYGYTF.

This clonotype was seen at least ten times. V usage is TRBV10-2 and J usage is TRBJ2-7; 14 bases are a match to TRBD2. The junction had 6 bases not matched to a gene; V was cut back by 3 bases and J by 5 bases. CDR1 WSHSY and CDR2 SAAADI come from the germline V gene. The CDR3 has 16 amino acids. CDR3 sequence: CASSERLAGGPDEQYF. The CDR3 DNA reads TGCGCCAGCAGTGAACGACTAGCGGGAGGGCCGGACGAGCAGTACTTC.

This clonotype was seen more than once but under ten times. The rearrangement uses TRBV6-5 and TRBJ2-1; 7 nucleotides align to TRBD1. V lost 4 bases, J lost 7 bases, and 1 base stayed unmatched. Per germline, CDR1 MNHEY and CDR2 SVGAGI. This CDR3 has 12 residues. CDR3 DNA sequence: TGTGCCAGCAGTTCACAGGGGAATGAGCAGTTCTTC. This translates into CASSSQGNEQFF.

The gene calls are TRBV5-1 and TRBJ2-2; the D is unclear. The ends were cut back, 0 bases at V and 0 bases at J, with 6 bases in the middle. In germline, CDR1 is SGHRS, CDR2 YFSETQ. This CDR3 contains 15 residues. CDR3 DNA sequence: TGCGCCAGCAGCTTGGCCGCCACGAACACCGGGGAGCTGTTTTTT. Its protein product is CASSLAATNTGELFF. The variable domain in full, completed from reference TRBV5-1 and TRBJ2-2, reads KAGVTQTPRYLIKTRGQQVTLSCSPISGHRSVSWYQQTPGQGLQFLFEYFSETQRNKGNFPGRFSGRQFSNSRSEMNVSTLELGDSALYLCASSLAATNTGELFFGEGSRLTVL.

This clonotype was seen a handful of times. The V call is TRBV20-1, the J call TRBJ2-2; TRBD1 might be the D (6 bases). From germline, CDR1 is DFQATT and CDR2 SNEGSKA (reference sequence). The CDR3 has 14 residues. The V gene lost 0 bases and the J gene lost 4 bases, with 9 bases spanning the gap. CDR3 nucleotides: TGCAGTGCTAGAGATACCAGGGGCACCGGGGAGCTGTTTTTT. Residues: CSARDTRGTGELFF.

This clonotype was observed at least ten times. The chain combines TRBV11-3 with TRBJ2-7; 8 positions agree with TRBD1. The CDR3 is 14 amino acids. V was pared by 5 bases and J by 3 bases, with 6 bases of the junction left unmatched. Per germline, CDR1 SGHNT and CDR2 YENEEA. In nucleotides, the CDR3 is TGTGCCAGCAGCCCCCGGACAGGGAACTACGAGCAGTACTTC. Its protein is CASSPRTGNYEQYF.

This clonotype has only a few counts. The V call is TRBV12-3 or TRBV12-4, the J call TRBJ1-1; TRBD1 matches 10 bases. J lost 10 bases, V lost 5 bases, and 7 bases had no gene match. CDR3 length: 13 amino acids. CDR3 nucleotides: TGTGCCAGCAGTATGACAGGGGGCGCGGGAGCTTTCTTT. It specifies CASSMTGGAGAFF.

This clonotype showed up many times. The chain combines TRBV20-1 with TRBJ1-1; 8 bases fit TRBD1. The CDR3 runs to 13 residues. V gave up 5 bases and J gave up 1 base; unmatched junction bases: 3. In germline, CDR1 is DFQATT, CDR2 SNEGSKA (reference sequence). The CDR3 DNA reads as TGCAGTGCTGGACAGGGCGCGAACACTGAAGCTTTCTTT. Its translation: CSAGQGANTEAFF.

The chain joins TRBV4-2 to TRBJ2-5; no clear D. CDR3 length: 13 amino acids. The V gene lost 0 bases and the J gene lost 2 bases, with 4 bases spanning the gap. Germline CDR1 reads LGHNA; CDR2 reads YNFKEQ. CDR3 sequence reads: CASSQDQQETQYF. Written as DNA, the CDR3 is TGTGCCAGCAGCCAAGACCAGCAAGAGACCCAGTACTTC.

This clonotype was detected only a few times. The chain uses TRBV20-1 and TRBJ2-5, with 8 bases lining up with TRBD2. The CDR3 loop spans 14 amino acids. Germline V gene data show CDR1 as DFQATT and CDR2 as SNEGSKA (reference sequence). V was clipped by 6 bases and J by 5 bases; unmatched bases: 11. As DNA, the CDR3 is TGCAGTGCAGCCCCCGGACTAGCCGTGGAGACCCAGTACTTC. It codes for CSAAPGLAVETQYF.

This clonotype was found many times. The rearrangement joins TRBV7-2 to TRBJ1-1; D gene unclear. The CDR3 covers 13 residues. Germline V gene data show CDR1 as SGHTA and CDR2 as FQGNSA. Between the trimmed V and J ends, which lost 2 bases and 1 base, there was a span of 5 bases. CDR3 sequence: CASSLTKNTEAFF. For the CDR3, the DNA is TGTGCCAGCAGCTTAACTAAGAACACTGAAGCTTTCTTT.

The sample holds many counts of this clonotype. This chain connects TRBV5-1 to TRBJ1-1, with a weak D call TRBD1 (5 bases). V lost 0 bases, J lost 5 bases, and 11 bases lay in between. The CDR3 is 14 residues long. The germline gives CDR1 SGHRS, CDR2 YFSETQ. CDR3 nucleotides: TGCGCCAGCAGCTTGGCCAGGGCGTCGACTGAAGCTTTCTTT. This encodes CASSLARASTEAFF.

Regarding this clonotype: The junction departs from the called germline gene at one end, perhaps through a read error. The genes are TRBV6-2 or TRBV6-3 and TRBJ1-2, with D uncertain. The CDR3 has 14 residues. Per germline, CDR1 MNHEY and CDR2 SVGEGT. This CDR3 reads CASSYQLGNYGYNF. The CDR3 DNA reads TGTGCCAGCAGTTATCAGTTGGGAAACTATGGCTACAACTTC.

This clonotype was counted at least ten times. This chain connects TRBV12-3 or TRBV12-4 to TRBJ2-7; D is uncertain. This CDR3 comprises 11 residues. Trimming took 8 bases from V and 6 from J, leaving 11 bases between them. The CDR3 bases are TGTGCCAGCGGCCTAGTCGTCGAGCAGTACTTC. The encoded protein is CASGLVVEQYF.

As to this clonotype: Since a much larger clone is just one base distant, this may be a read error. The V call is TRBV4-1, the J call TRBJ2-3; TRBD2 agrees at 7 bases. In germline, CDR1 is MGHRA, CDR2 YSYEKL. The CDR3 loop spans 15 amino acids. Germline trimming cut 0 bases from V and 6 bases from J; bases unmatched to any gene: 6. The CDR3 loop is CASSQDAGVRDTQYF. For the CDR3, the DNA is TGCGCCAGCAGCCAAGACGCGGGAGTGAGGGATACGCAGTATTTT.

In its sample, this clonotype was seen many times. This chain uses TRBV11-2 with TRBJ2-1, with D unclear. Trimming removed 5 bases from V and 7 bases from J, with 9 bases in between. This CDR3 has 12 residues. Germline values: CDR1 SGHAT, CDR2 FQNNGV. CDR3 residues: CASSPTRNEQFF. Here the CDR3 DNA reads TGTGCCAGCAGCCCTACCCGGAATGAGCAGTTCTTC. Full variable domain (outside the CDR3, taken from reference TRBV11-2 and TRBJ2-1): EAGVAQSPRYKIIEKRQSVAFWCNPISGHATLYWYQQILGQGPKLLIQFQNNGVVDDSQLPKDRFSAERLKGVDSTLKIQPAKLEDSAVYLCASSPTRNEQFFGPGTRLTVL.

V and J are TRBV20-1 and TRBJ1-2; possibly TRBD1 for D (6 bases). The CDR3 is 14 amino acids. In germline, CDR1 is DFQATT, CDR2 SNEGSKA (reference sequence). V gave up 2 bases and J gave up 6 bases, with 16 bases separating them. This chain's CDR3 is CSARPPGRGNGYTF. CDR3 DNA sequence: TGCAGTGCTAGACCCCCCGGGAGGGGGAATGGCTACACCTTC.

As regards this clonotype: A read error is possible here, since a much larger clone lies one base away. The V call is TRBV10-1, the J call TRBJ2-1; 13 bases fit TRBD2. The CDR3 loop spans 17 amino acids. CDR1 is WNHNN, CDR2 SYGVQD, per germline (reference sequence). Losses at the gene ends were 6 bases for V and 7 bases for J; bases not matched to a gene: 12. The CDR3 spells CASSVFGLAGEDNEQFF. CDR3 nucleotides: TGCGCCAGCAGCGTTTTCGGACTAGCGGGAGAGGATAATGAGCAGTTCTTC.

This clonotype was seen repeatedly, ten times or more. CDR3 nucleotide sequence: TGTGCCAGCAGTTACTCGATCCAGGGGTCCCACGAGCAGTACTTC. This codes for CASSYSIQGSHEQYF. V is TRBV6-5 and J is TRBJ2-7; D perhaps matches TRBD1 (6 bases). The CDR3 consists of 15 residues. The germline V and J ends were trimmed by 0 bases and 5 bases, with 14 bases remaining between them. Germline CDR1 MNHEY, CDR2 SVGAGI.

The table lists this clonotype with many counts. The chain joins TRBV7-9 to TRBJ1-1; D gene unclear. The CDR3 contains 16 residues. CDR1 is SEHNR and CDR2 is FQNEAQ in the germline V gene (reference sequence). Between the trimmed V and J ends, which lost 5 bases and 4 bases, there was a span of 20 bases. This chain's CDR3 is CASSPPSGRGSTEAFF. The CDR3, as DNA: TGTGCCAGCAGCCCCCCCTCGGGCAGAGGGAGCACTGAAGCTTTCTTT.

This clonotype was observed at least ten times. The rearrangement joins TRBV20-1 to TRBJ2-1; 10 bases line up with TRBD2. This CDR3 has 16 residues. The germline V gene encodes CDR1 DFQATT and CDR2 SNEGSKA (reference sequence). V was pared by 0 bases and J by 6 bases, with 8 bases of the junction left unmatched. The CDR3 coding sequence is TGCAGTGCTAGAGATTTCGCTAGCGGGAGTCGCAATGAGCAGTTCTTC. This gives the protein CSARDFASGSRNEQFF.

In its sample, this clonotype was seen many times. The chain carries TRBV5-1 and TRBJ1-6; D unclear. Trimming removed 0 bases from V and 10 bases from J, with 11 bases in between. This CDR3 spans 14 amino acids. The germline CDR1 and CDR2 sequences are SGHRS and YFSETQ. For the CDR3, the DNA is TGCGCCAGCAGCTTGGAGGGATTTGGGTCACCCCTCCACTTT. Translated, it gives CASSLEGFGSPLHF.

The chain employs TRBV5-8 and TRBJ1-1, with unresolved D. Germline V gene data show CDR1 as SGHTS and CDR2 as YDEGEE. The CDR3 has 12 amino acids. The germline V and J ends were trimmed by 2 bases and 6 bases, with 8 bases remaining between them. This CDR3 is CASSLRPPEAFF. CDR3 sequence (DNA): TGTGCCAGCAGCTTACGCCCCCCTGAAGCTTTCTTT.

Relative to its sample, this clonotype is large. This chain links TRBV4-1 with TRBJ2-3; TRBD1 is a possible D gene (6 bases). The germline V and J ends were trimmed by 0 bases and 3 bases, with 19 bases remaining between them. This CDR3 contains 18 residues. Germline assignment: CDR1 MGHRA and CDR2 YSYEKL. The CDR3 loop reads CASSQEAPQGLGTDTQYF. The CDR3 nucleotides are TGCGCCAGCAGCCAAGAGGCCCCACAGGGCCTGGGAACAGATACGCAGTATTTT.

The sample holds many counts of this clonotype. This rearrangement joins TRBV7-6 to TRBJ2-7; TRBD1 aligns across 8 bases. After removal of 1 base from V and 2 bases from J, the junction contained 7 bases not matched to a gene. The length of the CDR3 is 16 residues. Germline CDR1 and CDR2: SGHVS and FNYEAQ. The CDR3 DNA follows: TGTGCCAGCAGCTTAGAACCACCGGGACAGGCCTACGAGCAGTACTTC. Protein sequence: CASSLEPPGQAYEQYF.